This T cell receptor (beta chain) was found in a study of blood T cell repertoires in COVID-19. Whole-study context: The study drew acute and convalescent COVID-19 samples from the United States, Italy and Spain.

With regard to this clone: In the same sample, other DNA sequences code for this CDR3.

Produced via immunoSEQ multiplex PCR; TCRdb's table is partial and in-frame only. The sample includes about 210,000 clones, about 79% seen only once; the top ten take roughly 8.7%. This receptor was taken from a man aged 50-60 years with active or convalescent COVID-19. Sequencing was carried out using peripheral blood.

The CDR3 loop is CASSPELNYGYTF. CDR3 sequence (DNA): TGTGCCAGCTCACCGGAGCTTAACTATGGCTACACCTTC. This chain connects TRBV18 to TRBJ1-2; D call uncertain. The CDR3 totals 13 residues. The germline CDR1 and CDR2 sequences are KGHSH and LQKENI. Between the trimmed V and J ends, which lost 3 bases and 1 base, there was a span of 6 bases.